The next 12 T cell receptor beta chains were all read from a single sample in a study of OX40 agonist ivuxolimab in advanced cancers. Libraries were constructed by the immunoSEQ multiplex PCR assay. TCRdb took over this immuneACCESS table, retaining in-frame rearrangements with V and J assigned. Such tables are incomplete; in checked studies, under half of the missing clones stem from an unresolved V gene, and the remainder is unexplained. Counted in this sample were 55,000 to 85,000 clones; about 89% of them appeared once. The ten biggest clones cover 0.31% of the sample. Sequencing used CD4+ or CD8+ T cells sorted from blood, obtained in a trial of the OX40 agonist ivuxolimab. The receptors here all came from an adult with an advanced solid tumor such as melanoma, head and neck, liver or kidney cancer.

This clone occurred once. The chain is built from TRBV27 and TRBJ2-2, with D uncertain. CDR3 length: 15 amino acids. V shed 0 bases and J shed 4 bases, with 9 bases lying between them. Germline CDR1 and CDR2: MNHEY and SMNVEV (reference sequence). CDR3 residues: CASSLSGQFTGELFF. As DNA, the CDR3 is TGTGCCAGCAGTTTATCAGGCCAATTCACCGGGGAGCTGTTTTTT.

The rearrangement joins TRBV18 to TRBJ1-1; no clear D. CDR1 is KGHSH, CDR2 LQKENI, per germline. The CDR3 totals 13 residues. V was trimmed by 6 bases and J by 3 bases, leaving 11 bases between them. The CDR3 sequence: CASSLAEYTEAFF. The CDR3 DNA follows: TGTGCCAGCTCCCTGGCCGAATACACTGAAGCTTTCTTT.

The chain couples TRBV5-1 to TRBJ1-4, with D unresolved. Germline V CDR1 and CDR2: SGHRS, YFSETQ. Trimming shortened V by 4 bases and J by 2 bases, and 3 bases separated the two germline ends. The CDR3 has 12 residues. The CDR3 sequence: CASSQTNEKLFF. The CDR3 region has the DNA TGCGCCAGCAGCCAGACTAATGAAAAACTGTTTTTT.

This clone was observed a few times. The chain is built from TRBV19 and TRBJ2-7; 9 bases line up with TRBD1. Germline loops: CDR1 LNHDA, CDR2 SQIVND (reference sequence). V trimming: 6 bases; J trimming: 2 bases; junction bases outside the gene matches: 8. This CDR3 has 15 amino acids. In DNA, the CDR3 is TGTGCCAGTAGACCGCCGGGACAGGGAACCTACGAGCAGTACTTC. It specifies CASRPPGQGTYEQYF.

The V gene is TRBV7-8, the J gene TRBJ1-1; no clear D. The CDR3 contains 18 residues. Germline-derived CDR1 and CDR2 are SGHVS and FQNEAQ. Deletions cut 5 bases from V and 6 bases from J, with 28 bases between. The CDR3 sequence: CASSPSAGGIFTSPEAFF. CDR3 DNA sequence: TGTGCCAGCAGCCCCTCTGCGGGAGGTATTTTTACGTCCCCTGAAGCTTTCTTT.

This chain links TRBV6-1 with TRBJ1-2; 8 bases are shared with TRBD1. Germline CDR1 reads MNHNS; CDR2 reads SASEGT. The ends lost 8 bases at V and 4 bases at J; junction bases unmatched: 12. This CDR3 contains 15 residues. The CDR3 DNA is TGTGCCAGCTCGCGGCGACAGGGGTCATTCTATGGCTACACCTTC. Protein sequence: CASSRRQGSFYGYTF.

The chain employs TRBV10-3 and TRBJ1-2; the match to TRBD1 covers 9 bases. CDR1 and CDR2 from the germline V gene are ENHRY and SYGVKD. The CDR3 is made up of 15 amino acids. V was pared by 3 bases and J by 7 bases, with 9 bases of the junction left unmatched. CDR3 region: CAISDQGQGLSGYTF. CDR3 DNA: TGTGCCATCAGTGACCAGGGACAGGGACTAAGTGGCTACACCTTC.

The rearrangement uses TRBV2 and TRBJ2-1; no definite D call. CDR1 is SNHLY and CDR2 is FYNNEI in the germline V gene. The CDR3 covers 14 residues. The CDR3 spells CVATPRSSYNEQFF. As DNA, the CDR3 is TGTGTTGCGACCCCGAGGAGCTCCTACAATGAGCAGTTCTTC.

This clone appeared a single time. One end of the junction is discordant with germline, which a read error may explain. This sample includes further DNA sequences coding for the same CDR3. The chain employs TRBV6-1 and TRBJ2-4; 8 bases fit TRBD1. CDR3 length: 13 residues. The V gene's germline CDR1 is MNHNS and CDR2 SASEGT. CDR3 sequence reads: CASSLTGVNIQYF. CDR3 coding DNA: TGTGCCAGCAGTCTGACAGGGGTGAACATTCAGTACTTT.

CDR3 in amino acids: CASSPGRNSNQPQHF. CDR3 nucleotide sequence: TGTGCCAGCTCACCGGGACGGAATAGCAATCAGCCCCAGCATTTT. This chain joins TRBV18 and TRBJ1-5; D is possibly TRBD1 (5 bases). Trimming took off 3 bases at V and 0 bases at J, with 9 bases between the two ends. This CDR3 contains 15 residues. Germline CDR1 is KGHSH and CDR2 is LQKENI.

This chain links TRBV11-2 with TRBJ2-1, with 10 bases that match TRBD2. CDR1 is SGHAT, CDR2 FQNNGV, per germline. This CDR3 is 16 amino acids long. V lost 5 bases to trimming and J lost 5 bases; unmatched junction nucleotides: 9. For the CDR3, the DNA is TGTGCCAGCAGCCAACAAGGGACTAGCGTTCACAATGAGCAGTTCTTC. Residues: CASSQQGTSVHNEQFF.

The chain employs TRBV4-1 and TRBJ2-7; 10 bases match TRBD2. V was clipped by 7 bases and J by 2 bases; unmatched bases: 5. CDR3 length: 14 amino acids. Germline loops: CDR1 MGHRA, CDR2 YSYEKL. The CDR3 loop is CASTRTSGTYEQYF. The CDR3 DNA follows: TGCGCCAGCACCCGCACTAGCGGGACCTACGAGCAGTACTTC.